This T cell receptor beta chain comes out of a study of shared clonotypes between healthy human individuals (dated by TCRdb to about 2020). In terms of the full investigation: A couple of women and a few men aged 18 to 49 years were included in the cohort. Each donor's leukapheresis produced roughly between roughly 0.94 and 9.5 billion PBMCs. To increase sequencing depth and limit assay-specific biases, TCR repertoire library preparation and sequencing were carried out by different laboratories using diverse techniques. For each donor, three plates each were used for CD4 naive and CD4 memory, two plates were used for CD8 naive, and one plate was used for CD8 memory. To estimate repertoire size and how much clonotype sharing occurs between individuals, the study deeply sequenced the blood TCR repertoires of roughly 5 healthy adults. Here is what the overall study found, with its caveats: Sharing across a handful of donors was observed for approximately 5% of naive CD4, under 4% of naive CD8, roughly 2.4% of memory CD4, and 0.4% of memory CD8 clonotypes. Compared with non-shared clonotypes, clonotypes shared by all four sorted-subset donors had higher generation probabilities. Pairwise subsampling led to the expectation that sequencing depth would affect the degree of clonotype sharing among donors. Because the study included a small number of donors, the genetic and exposure-history diversity represented was limited. Naive subsets generally had larger estimated clonotype richness than memory subsets did. Only blood was sampled, and tissue TCR repertoires likely differ from those in blood. Incomplete sequencing was indicated by rarefaction of sorted-subset datasets, despite the large sequencing depth.

CD8 naive samples consisted of CD45RO-negative cells that were positively selected for CCR7, yielding a CD45RA+CCR7+ population without TemRA cells. Healthy HIV-negative adults with no recently reported acute infections or vaccinations were included as donors. Only Caucasian adults living in Nashville, Tennessee, USA were represented among the donors. After blood collection by leukapheresis, PBMCs were isolated using Ficoll-Histopaque density gradient centrifugation and then cryopreserved in the vapor phase of liquid nitrogen. Purity and quantity of every magnetically sorted T cell population were checked by analytical flow cytometry. Genomic DNA was isolated from every sorted fraction and measured by UV absorbance on a Nanodrop 2000c. The junction carries 15 bases between V and J, which are trimmed by 6 bases and 3 bases respectively. CDR1 is given as SNHLY and CDR2 as FYNNEI, both from the germline V gene. CDR3 length: 14 amino acids, cysteine to phenylalanine. The only DNA kept is the CDR3, 42 bases in frame from the first base.

A note on this clone: Its antigen is still unknown. No base quality values were provided; no much bigger clone lies one nucleotide off.

TCR CDR3 regions were amplified from genomic DNA by multiplex PCR using the deep immunoSEQ assay. Genomic DNA extracted from each cell subset was distributed evenly over all wells of several immunoSEQ 96-well plates, and each plate served as one replicate. Each replicate PCR for sorted subsets received around 0.2 ug genomic DNA, equal to roughly 30,000 T cell genomes. The purified libraries were quantified using a Qubit 3.0 fluorometer, sized with a Bioanalyzer 2100, and then quantified again using the KAPA Library Quantification kit. Every immunoSEQ 96-well plate was sequenced on a dedicated single-read 150-cycle Illumina NextSeq 550 flow cell. On the study's bioinformatics: Because the immunoSEQ output held only junctional sequences and lacked quality scores, the filtering could not match the filtering applied to full-length reads. To assign V/J genes and CDR3, sequences were annotated using PyIR, a Python wrapper for IgBLAST v1.9, with IMGT germline references. Any read was removed if the V/J assignment was weak (E-value above 1e-6), the CDR3 was missing, or the read contained stop codons, out-of-frame junctions, or ambiguous translated residues. V3J clonotypes were defined by identical inferred V gene, J gene, and CDR3 amino acid sequence. The percentage overlap between two repertoires was calculated by dividing the number of shared unique clonotypes by the size of the smaller repertoire. Richness of each repertoire was evaluated using RTK rarefaction, the Chao1 estimator, and Recon v2.1 estimates of unobserved clonotypes. Generation probabilities were computed with OLGA for all TCRbeta clonotypes obtained by the gDNA method from several donors. Drawn from immuneACCESS, this table holds only the in-frame rearrangements with V and J called that TCRdb kept. Clones are partly lost; checked studies trace under half to an unresolved V gene and leave the rest unexplained. V, J and clone size reflect that table, while D and trimming were determined from the DNA. Within this sample are about 2 million clones, with less than 95% of them counted one time only. Jointly, the top ten make up roughly 1% of the sample.

The TCR originated in a man aged 18 to 35 in good health. Sample: naive CD8+ T cells sorted from blood. Read against the paper, the sample's cell subset or site label means: CD45RA+CCR7+. This chain is built from TRBV2 and TRBJ2-7; the best D guess is TRBD1, with 6 bases matching. The DNA is TGTGCCAGCAGCCCTACAGGGCCCCTCTACGAGCAGTACTTC. This gives the protein CASSPTGPLYEQYF.